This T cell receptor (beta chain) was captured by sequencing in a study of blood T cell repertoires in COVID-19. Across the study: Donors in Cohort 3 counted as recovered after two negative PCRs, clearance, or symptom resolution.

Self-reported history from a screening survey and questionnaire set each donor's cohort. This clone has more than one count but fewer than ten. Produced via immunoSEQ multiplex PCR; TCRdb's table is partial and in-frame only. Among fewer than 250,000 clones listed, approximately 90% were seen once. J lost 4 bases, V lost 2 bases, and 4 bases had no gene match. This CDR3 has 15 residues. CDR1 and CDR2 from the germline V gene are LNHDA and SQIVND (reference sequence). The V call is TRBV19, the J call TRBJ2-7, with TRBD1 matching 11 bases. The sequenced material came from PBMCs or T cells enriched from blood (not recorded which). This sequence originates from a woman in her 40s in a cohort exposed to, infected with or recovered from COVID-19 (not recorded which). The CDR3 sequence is CASSIRTGGSYEQYF. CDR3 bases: TGTGCCAGTAGTATAAGGACAGGGGGCTCTTACGAGCAGTACTTC.